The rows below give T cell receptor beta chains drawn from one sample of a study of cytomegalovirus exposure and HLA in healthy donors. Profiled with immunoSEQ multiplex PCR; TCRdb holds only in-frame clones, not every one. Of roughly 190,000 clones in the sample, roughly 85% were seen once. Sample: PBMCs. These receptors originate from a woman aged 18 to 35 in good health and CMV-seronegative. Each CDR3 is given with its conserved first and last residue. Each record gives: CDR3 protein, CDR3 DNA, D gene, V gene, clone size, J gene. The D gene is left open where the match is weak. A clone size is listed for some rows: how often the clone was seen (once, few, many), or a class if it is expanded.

CASSLQYDQPQHF | TGCGCCAGCAGCCTGCAGTACGATCAGCCCCAGCATTTT | - | TRBV5-1 | many | TRBJ1-5
CASSLALAGGSFGEQYF | TGTGCCAGCAGTTTAGCCCTAGCGGGAGGCTCCTTCGGGGAGCAGTACTTC | TRBD2 | TRBV27 | - | TRBJ2-7
CASQTPGEQYF | TGTGCCAGTCAGACCCCAGGCGAGCAGTACTTC | - | TRBV28 | - | TRBJ2-7
CASSFTLGAPEQFF | TGTGCCAGCAGCTTTACCCTGGGCGCTCCTGAGCAGTTCTTC | - | TRBV5-4 | - | TRBJ2-1
CASSSGNGYTF | TGTGCCAGTAGTTCGGGGAATGGCTACACCTTC | - | TRBV19 | - | TRBJ1-2
CASSWGVAYNEQFF | TGTGCCAGCAGCTGGGGGGTGGCCTACAATGAGCAGTTCTTC | - | TRBV5-4 | - | TRBJ2-1
CASSETRGGNQPQHF | TGTGCCAGCAGTGAAACGCGGGGGGGCAATCAGCCCCAGCATTTT | - | TRBV6-1 | - | TRBJ1-5
CASSWTGTEAFF | TGTGCCAGCAGTTGGACAGGGACTGAAGCTTTCTTT | TRBD1 | TRBV6-1 | - | TRBJ1-1
CASSVAGTSGSSSYNEQFF | TGCGCCAGCAGTGTAGCCGGGACTAGCGGGAGCAGCTCCTACAATGAGCAGTTCTTC | TRBD2 | TRBV10-2 | - | TRBJ2-1
CASSAYGQGERKEQYF | TGTGCCAGCAGCGCGTATGGACAGGGGGAACGGAAAGAGCAGTACTTC | TRBD1 | TRBV9 | - | TRBJ2-7
CASSLDGEGTNEKLFF | TGTGCCAGCAGCTTAGACGGGGAAGGAACTAATGAAAAACTGTTTTTT | - | TRBV11-2 | - | TRBJ1-4
CASSLQDTFGYTF | TGTGCCAGCAGTTTACAGGATACTTTCGGCTACACCTTC | - | TRBV7-2 | - | TRBJ1-2
CSVNPGGVNEKLFF | TGCAGCGTTAACCCGGGAGGGGTTAATGAAAAACTGTTTTTT | - | TRBV29-1 | - | TRBJ1-4
CASSSRGGGITDTQYF | TGTGCCAGCAGCTCCCGCGGAGGGGGCATTACAGATACGCAGTATTTT | - | TRBV11-2 | - | TRBJ2-3
CAWRSLGGRLDYGYTF | TGTGCCTGGAGGTCCCTCGGGGGGCGACTAGACTATGGCTACACCTTC | - | TRBV30 | - | TRBJ1-2
CASSLADRPETQYF | TGTGCCAGCAGCTTAGCGGACAGGCCAGAGACCCAGTACTTC | TRBD1 | TRBV11-2 | once | TRBJ2-5
CASSQSSGYVGEKLFF | TGCGCCAGCAGCCAGTCTTCGGGGTATGTAGGTGAAAAACTGTTTTTT | - | TRBV4-1 | - | TRBJ1-4
CASSRGEGLIDEQYF | TGTGCCAGCTCCCGAGGGGAGGGTTTAATTGACGAGCAGTACTTC | TRBD2 | TRBV18 | - | TRBJ2-7
CASMTTGGLTLTEAFF | TGTGCCAGCATGACAACAGGGGGGCTTACCCTCACTGAAGCTTTCTTT | TRBD1 | TRBV28 | - | TRBJ1-1
CASSPKTDRRNEKLFF | TGTGCCAGCAGCCCAAAAACGGACAGACGAAATGAAAAACTGTTTTTT | - | TRBV21-1 | - | TRBJ1-4
CTSSPPGQGMPGNTIYF | TGCACCAGCAGTCCTCCGGGACAGGGAATGCCTGGAAACACCATATATTTT | - | TRBV1 | - | TRBJ1-3
CASPGATNEKLFF | TGTGCCAGCCCGGGTGCAACTAATGAAAAACTGTTTTTT | - | TRBV21-1 | - | TRBJ1-4
CAWSEGRGTEAFF | TGTGCCTGGAGTGAAGGCAGGGGAACTGAAGCTTTCTTT | - | TRBV30 | - | TRBJ1-1
CASSPGKAGGPGNEQFF | TGCGCCAGCAGCCCAGGGAAGGCGGGAGGGCCGGGCAATGAGCAGTTCTTC | TRBD2 | TRBV4-3 | - | TRBJ2-1
CASGLSALAGGSNEQFF | TGTGCTAGTGGTTTGTCTGCACTAGCGGGAGGGTCGAATGAGCAGTTCTTC | TRBD2 | TRBV12-5 | - | TRBJ2-1
CASIERGQGTYGYTF | TGTGCCAGCATTGAACGAGGACAGGGGACCTATGGCTACACCTTC | TRBD1 | TRBV6-1 | - | TRBJ1-2
CATKNLTGGLAAFF | TGTGCCACCAAGAATCTGACAGGGGGGCTAGCGGCTTTCTTT | TRBD1 | TRBV15 | - | TRBJ1-1
CAWSLDSRGLRTNIQYF | TGTGCCTGGAGCCTAGATTCTCGGGGTTTGAGAACAAACATTCAGTACTTC | - | TRBV30 | few | TRBJ2-4
CASSIGQPFYGYTF | TGTGCCAGCAGCATAGGACAGCCCTTCTATGGCTACACCTTC | - | TRBV27 | - | TRBJ1-2